A single sample gave rise to the 12 T cell receptor beta chains below, sequenced in a study of cytomegalovirus exposure and HLA in healthy donors. PCR used 60 Vbeta primers and 13 Jbeta primers. TCRdb's copy holds only in-frame clones and misses some; the assay was immunoSEQ multiplex PCR. The sample table sets out around 76,000 clones. Sequencing was done on a sample of PBMCs. Every receptor here comes from a boy aged 5-17 years in good health and CMV-seronegative.

V is TRBV2 and J is TRBJ1-6; D is undetermined. The CDR3 has 16 amino acids. V lost 5 bases and J 0 bases, leaving 11 bases between the germline ends. CDR1 is SNHLY and CDR2 is FYNNEI in the germline V gene. CDR3 coding DNA: TGTGCCAGCAGTTTGGACTCAAGCTCCTATAATTCACCCCTCCACTTT. This gives the protein CASSLDSSSYNSPLHF. Full variable domain (remainder filled in from reference TRBV2 and TRBJ1-6): EPEVTQTPSHQVTQMGQEVILRCVPISNHLYFYWYRQILGQKVEFLVSFYNNEISEKSEIFDDQFSVERPDGSNFTLKIRSTKLEDSAMYFCASSLDSSSYNSPLHFGNGTRLTVT.

V usage is TRBV29-1 and J usage is TRBJ2-5; D may be TRBD2 (5 bases). The CDR3 is made up of 12 amino acids. Germline CDR1 and CDR2: SQVTM and ANQGSEA. Deletions cut 4 bases from V and 4 bases from J, with 10 bases between. The CDR3 coding sequence is TGCAGCGTTGGGAAACTAGGAGAGACCCAGTACTTC. Translation: CSVGKLGETQYF.

This rearrangement joins TRBV19 to TRBJ2-7; 11 bases are shared with TRBD1. V shed 6 bases and J 4 bases; nucleotides not matched to a gene: 5. The CDR3 runs to 14 residues. CDR1 is LNHDA and CDR2 is SQIVND in the germline V gene (reference sequence). This CDR3 reads CASRRTGGSYEQYF. CDR3 bases: TGTGCCAGTAGACGGACAGGGGGCTCGTACGAGCAGTACTTC.

The chain combines TRBV30 with TRBJ1-2; 8 bases are shared with TRBD1. Trimming removed 0 bases from V and 7 bases from J; junction bases left unmatched: 7. Germline V gives CDR1 GTSNPN, CDR2 SVGIG (reference sequence). The CDR3 runs 14 residues. DNA for the CDR3: TGTGCCTGGAGTGTACGCAGGGGGCAGGGTGGCTACACCTTC. It translates to CAWSVRRGQGGYTF.

V and J are TRBV13 and TRBJ1-3; 10 bases fit TRBD1. The trim removed 2 bases at V and 8 bases at J, leaving 6 bases unmatched. The CDR3 loop spans 15 amino acids. Per germline, CDR1 PRHDT and CDR2 FYEKMQ (reference sequence). The CDR3 DNA is TGTGCCAGCAGCTTATGGGACAGGGGATCGGACACCATATATTTT. Encoded protein: CASSLWDRGSDTIYF.

V and J are TRBV15 and TRBJ2-1; 10 nucleotides match TRBD1. Germline V gene sequence: CDR1 LNHNV, CDR2 YYDKDF (reference sequence). The ends lost 0 bases at V and 7 bases at J; junction bases unmatched: 6. The CDR3 runs 16 residues. The DNA for the CDR3 is TGTGCCACCAGCAGAGAGGGGACAGGGGTCGGGAATGAGCAGTTCTTC. Its translation is CATSREGTGVGNEQFF.

The chain recombines TRBV4-1 with TRBJ2-1; maybe TRBD2 (6 bases). The CDR3 runs to 15 residues. Germline loops: CDR1 MGHRA, CDR2 YSYEKL. V was clipped by 4 bases and J by 4 bases, with 14 bases between them. The CDR3 reads CASSLVLALYNEQFF. In DNA, the CDR3 is TGCGCCAGCAGCCTCGTGCTAGCGTTATACAATGAGCAGTTCTTC.

This chain links TRBV7-9 with TRBJ2-2; 8 bases align to TRBD1. This CDR3 spans 17 amino acids. Germline trimming cut 5 bases from V and 1 base from J; bases unmatched to any gene: 9. Germline V gene sequence: CDR1 SEHNR, CDR2 FQNEAQ (reference sequence). The CDR3 sequence: CASSRAIDRGNTGELFF. CDR3 sequence (DNA): TGTGCCAGCAGCCGAGCCATTGACAGGGGGAACACCGGGGAGCTGTTTTTT.

This chain uses TRBV30 with TRBJ1-1, with no clear D. The CDR3 is 13 residues long. Germline V lookup: CDR1 GTSNPN, CDR2 SVGIG (reference sequence). V gave up 3 bases and J gave up 0 bases, with 8 bases separating them. In nucleotides, the CDR3 is TGTGCCTGGAGGTACACCCTGAACACTGAAGCTTTCTTT. Translated: CAWRYTLNTEAFF.

Here the CDR3 DNA reads TGCGCCAGCAGCCTAAAGGAGGGGACGTCCGGAAACACCATATATTTT. Amino acids: CASSLKEGTSGNTIYF. The chain has TRBV5-1 and TRBJ1-3, with TRBD1 as a possible D gene (5 bases). The CDR3 loop spans 16 amino acids. Trimming pared 4 bases from V and 4 bases from J, leaving 18 bases between. Germline values: CDR1 SGHRS, CDR2 YFSETQ. Using reference TRBV5-1 and TRBJ1-3 for the parts outside the CDR3, the full variable domain is KAGVTQTPRYLIKTRGQQVTLSCSPISGHRSVSWYQQTPGQGLQFLFEYFSETQRNKGNFPGRFSGRQFSNSRSEMNVSTLELGDSALYLCASSLKEGTSGNTIYFGEGSWLTVV.

The rearrangement uses TRBV6-1 and TRBJ1-6; no reliable D call. Deletions cut 1 base from V and 0 bases from J, with 10 bases between. The CDR3 runs to 17 residues. CDR1 and CDR2 from the germline V gene are MNHNS and SASEGT. CDR3 region: CASSEGAESSYNSPLHF. CDR3 bases: TGTGCCAGCAGTGAAGGGGCAGAGAGCTCCTATAATTCACCCCTCCACTTT.

The chain has TRBV7-2 and TRBJ2-7, with D maybe TRBD1 (6 bases). V lost 4 bases and J lost 3, with 13 bases in between. The CDR3 length is 14 residues. Looked up from germline, CDR1 is SGHTA and CDR2 is FQGNSA. The CDR3 region is CASSSRTANYEQYF. The DNA of the CDR3 is TGTGCCAGCAGCTCGAGGACAGCCAACTACGAGCAGTACTTC. The full variable domain, rest sourced from reference TRBV7-2 and TRBJ2-7, is GAGVSQSPSNKVTEKGKDVELRCDPISGHTALYWYRQSLGQGLEFLIYFQGNSAPDKSGLPSDRFSAERTGGSVSTLTIQRTQQEDSAVYLCASSSRTANYEQYFGPGTRLTVT.